A single sample is the source of the 7 T cell receptor beta chains below, sequenced in a study of blood T cell repertoires in COVID-19. Assay: immunoSEQ multiplex PCR; the TCRdb copy retains only in-frame clones and omits some. The sample consists of about 98,000 clones, approximately 81% of them appearing once. The source material was peripheral blood. The receptors were sampled from a woman aged 80 or over with acute or convalescent COVID-19.

This chain joins TRBV5-4 and TRBJ2-1, with 12 bases identical to TRBD2. Germline V gives CDR1 SGHNT, CDR2 YYREEE (reference sequence). Unmatched junction bases numbered 12, after V lost 4 bases and J lost 10 bases. The CDR3 runs 16 residues. CDR3 sequence (DNA): TGTGCCAGCAGCCGCTCCCCTAGCGGGGGGGTTAAGGAGCAGTTCTTC. Amino acids: CASSRSPSGGVKEQFF.

This chain joins TRBV24-1 and TRBJ1-5, with 7 bases aligning to TRBD1. CDR1 KGHDR and CDR2 SFDVKD come from the germline V gene. CDR3 length: 15 residues. V was clipped by 5 bases and J by 2 bases; unmatched bases: 5. Here the CDR3 DNA reads TGTGCCACCAGTGCCCCTGGACAGGGCAATCAGCCCCAGCATTTT. Translated: CATSAPGQGNQPQHF.

This clone occurred many times. The V call is TRBV11-3, the J call TRBJ1-3; possible D gene TRBD1, 6 bases. V gave up 3 bases and J gave up 1 base, with 16 bases separating them. Germline loops: CDR1 SGHNT, CDR2 YENEEA. The CDR3 spans 17 residues. CDR3 DNA: TGTGCCAGCAGCTTGGCCAGGGGTTGTGTTTCTGGAAACACCATATATTTT. This codes for CASSLARGCVSGNTIYF.

The chain links TRBV7-9 to TRBJ1-1, with 7 bases matching TRBD1. The CDR3 consists of 15 residues. Germline V gene lookup returns CDR1 SEHNR and CDR2 FQNEAQ (reference sequence). The ends lost 5 bases at V and 7 bases at J; junction bases unmatched: 13. CDR3 DNA: TGTGCCAGCAGCCCCGGGACCAGGGGGGAGATTGAAGCTTTCTTT. It encodes CASSPGTRGEIEAFF.

The rearrangement uses TRBV7-8 and TRBJ1-1, with no clear D. V dropped 3 bases and J dropped 1 base, with 6 bases sitting between them. There are 13 residues in the CDR3. The germline V gene has CDR1 SGHVS and CDR2 FQNEAQ. The CDR3 reads CASSLRQNTEAFF. In DNA form, the CDR3 reads TGTGCCAGCAGCTTGAGACAGAACACTGAAGCTTTCTTT. Variable domain in full (rest from reference TRBV7-8 and TRBJ1-1): GAGVSQSPRYKVAKRGQDVALRCDPISGHVSLFWYQQALGQGPEFLTYFQNEAQLDKSGLPSDRFFAERPEGSVSTLKIQRTQQEDSAVYLCASSLRQNTEAFFGQGTRLTVV.

The chain uses TRBV5-1 and TRBJ2-1; TRBD1 matches at 7 bases. CDR1 and CDR2 (germline): SGHRS, YFSETQ. The CDR3 runs to 13 residues. Unmatched junction bases numbered 10, after V lost 4 bases and J lost 12 bases. The CDR3 sequence is CASSRDSNLGQFF. CDR3 DNA sequence: TGCGCCAGCAGCAGGGACAGCAATCTTGGGCAGTTCTTC.

The chain uses TRBV6-5 and TRBJ2-3; 8 nucleotides align to TRBD2. The CDR3 extends over 14 amino acids. Germline lookup yields CDR1 MNHEY and CDR2 SVGAGI. V trimming: 3 bases; J trimming: 1 base; junction bases outside the gene matches: 0. CDR3 coding DNA: TGTGCCAGCAGTTATAGCGGGGGCACAGATACGCAGTATTTT. It specifies CASSYSGGTDTQYF.